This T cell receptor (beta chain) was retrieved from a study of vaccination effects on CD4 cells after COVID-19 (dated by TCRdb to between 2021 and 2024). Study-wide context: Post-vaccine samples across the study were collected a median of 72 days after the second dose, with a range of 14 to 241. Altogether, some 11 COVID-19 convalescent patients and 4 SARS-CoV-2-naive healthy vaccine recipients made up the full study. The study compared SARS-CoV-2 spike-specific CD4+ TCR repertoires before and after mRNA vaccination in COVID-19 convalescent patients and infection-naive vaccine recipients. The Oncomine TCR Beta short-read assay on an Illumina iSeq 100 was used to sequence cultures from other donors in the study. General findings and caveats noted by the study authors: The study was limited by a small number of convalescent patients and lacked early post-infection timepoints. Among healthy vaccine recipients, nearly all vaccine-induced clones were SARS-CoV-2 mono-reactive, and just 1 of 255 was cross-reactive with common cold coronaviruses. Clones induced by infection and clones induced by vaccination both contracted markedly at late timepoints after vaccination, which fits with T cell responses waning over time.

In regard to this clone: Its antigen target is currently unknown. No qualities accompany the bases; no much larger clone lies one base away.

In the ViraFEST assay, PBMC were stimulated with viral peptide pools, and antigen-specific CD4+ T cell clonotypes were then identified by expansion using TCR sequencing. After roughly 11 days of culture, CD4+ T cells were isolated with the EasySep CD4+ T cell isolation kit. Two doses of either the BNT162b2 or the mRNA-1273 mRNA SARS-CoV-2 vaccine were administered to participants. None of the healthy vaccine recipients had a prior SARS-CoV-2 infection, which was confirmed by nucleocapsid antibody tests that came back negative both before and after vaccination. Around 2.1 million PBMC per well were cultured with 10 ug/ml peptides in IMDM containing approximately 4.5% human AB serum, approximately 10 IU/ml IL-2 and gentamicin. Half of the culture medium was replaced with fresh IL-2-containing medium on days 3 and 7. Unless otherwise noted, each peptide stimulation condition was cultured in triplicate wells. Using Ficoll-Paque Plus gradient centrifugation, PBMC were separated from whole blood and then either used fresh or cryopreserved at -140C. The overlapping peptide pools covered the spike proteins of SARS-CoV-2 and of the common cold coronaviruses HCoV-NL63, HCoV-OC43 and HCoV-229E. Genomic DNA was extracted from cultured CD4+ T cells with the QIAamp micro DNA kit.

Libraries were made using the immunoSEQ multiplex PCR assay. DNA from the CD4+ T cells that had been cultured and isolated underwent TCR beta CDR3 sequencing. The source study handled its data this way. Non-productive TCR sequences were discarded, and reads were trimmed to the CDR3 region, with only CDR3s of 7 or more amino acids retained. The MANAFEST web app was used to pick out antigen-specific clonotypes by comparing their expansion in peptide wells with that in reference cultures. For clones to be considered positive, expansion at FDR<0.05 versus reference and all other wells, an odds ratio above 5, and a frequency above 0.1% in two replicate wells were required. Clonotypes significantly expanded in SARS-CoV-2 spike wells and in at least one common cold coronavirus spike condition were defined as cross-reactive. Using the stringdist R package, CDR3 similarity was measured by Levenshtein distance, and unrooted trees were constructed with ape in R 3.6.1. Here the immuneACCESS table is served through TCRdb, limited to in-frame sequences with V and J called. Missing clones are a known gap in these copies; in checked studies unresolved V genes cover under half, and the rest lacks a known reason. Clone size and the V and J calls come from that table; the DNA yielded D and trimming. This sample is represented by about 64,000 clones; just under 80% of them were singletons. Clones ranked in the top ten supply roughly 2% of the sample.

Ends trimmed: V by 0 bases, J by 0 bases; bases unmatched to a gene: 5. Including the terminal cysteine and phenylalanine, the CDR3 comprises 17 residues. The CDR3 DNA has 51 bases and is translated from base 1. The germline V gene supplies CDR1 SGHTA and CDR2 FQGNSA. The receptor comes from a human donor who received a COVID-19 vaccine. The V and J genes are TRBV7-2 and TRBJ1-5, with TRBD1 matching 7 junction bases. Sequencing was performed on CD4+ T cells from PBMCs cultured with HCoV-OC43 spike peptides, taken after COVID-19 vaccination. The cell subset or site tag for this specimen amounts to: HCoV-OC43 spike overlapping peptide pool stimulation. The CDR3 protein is CASSLARGRYSNQPQHF. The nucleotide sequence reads TGTGCCAGCAGCTTAGCGAGGGGGCGGTATAGCAATCAGCCCCAGCATTTT.